The 2 T cell receptor beta chains listed next were all sequenced from one sample in a study of shared clonotypes between healthy human individuals. Measured with immunoSEQ multiplex PCR; TCRdb has only the in-frame clones, and not every one. This table has 1,400,000 or so clones, just under 99% appearing once. Input material: naive CD4+ T cells sorted from blood. Subset given: CD45RA+ positively selected. Every receptor here comes from a man aged 25 to 40 in good health.

This chain joins TRBV11-2 and TRBJ1-2, with 9 nucleotides matching TRBD1. Germline V CDR1 and CDR2: SGHAT, FQNNGV. J lost 3 bases, V lost 6 bases, and 8 bases had no gene match. This CDR3 region has 15 residues. CDR3 region: CASSATTGGYYGYTF. The DNA for the CDR3 is TGTGCCAGCAGTGCAACGACAGGGGGGTACTATGGCTACACCTTC.

This chain links TRBV5-5 with TRBJ2-7, with D perhaps matching TRBD1 or TRBD2 (5 bases each). The CDR3 has 14 amino acids. Germline V gene data show CDR1 as SGHKS and CDR2 as YYEKEE (reference sequence). V lost 0 bases, J lost 5 bases, and 12 bases lay in between. The DNA for the CDR3 is TGTGCCAGCAGCTTGGCCCCGGGACGTGACGAGCAGTACTTC. This encodes CASSLAPGRDEQYF.